This T cell receptor beta chain was found in a study of regulatory T cells in long-lasting Graves disease. Study background: Those with persistent Graves' disease had received antithyroid drugs for over 5 years with positive TSH receptor antibodies. Study outcomes and limitations: Persistent Graves' patients had lower TCR diversity than newly diagnosed ones.

Relying on iRepertoire HTBI primers and Arm-PCR of CDR3 regions, the team built TCR beta libraries. MiXCR, run by TCRdb on the multiplex PCR reads, gives a single entry per CDR3 protein. Altogether some 330,000 distinct CDR3 sequences are present, less than 30% being singletons, with the ten largest covering about 29%. As concerns this clonotype: Its target is unknown.

In germline, CDR1 is SEHNR, CDR2 FQNEAQ (reference sequence). The CDR3 runs 15 residues. V lost 3 bases to trimming and J lost 6 bases, with 14 bases between them. The time point was: persistent/refractory GD, antithyroid drugs over 5 years with positive TRAb. PBMCs were the source of the RNA used for TCR sequencing. From an endocrinology department in Xi'an, China, came the patients. About 8.8 milliliters of peripheral blood went into EDTA tubes. This TCR was sampled from a woman in her thirties or forties with Graves disease. Sequences were derived from peripheral blood mononuclear cells (PBMCs), sampled when the disease was refractory, from a patient treated with antithyroid drugs. The V call is TRBV7-9, the J call TRBJ2-2; the D call may be TRBD1 or TRBD2 (6 bases each). CDR3 in amino acids: CASSFIQGRSGELFF. For the CDR3, the DNA is TGTGCCAGCAGCTTTATCCAGGGGAGGTCCGGGGAGCTGTTTTTT.